Each of the 25 T cell receptor beta chains below was sequenced from the same sample in a study of cytomegalovirus exposure and HLA in healthy donors. The PCR employed 60 Vbeta primers together with 13 Jbeta primers. Sequencing was performed with immunoSEQ multiplex PCR; in TCRdb, only in-frame clones are kept and a portion is missing. The sample holds about 160,000 clones, about two thirds seen once. Sequenced input: PBMCs. These receptors were collected from a woman aged 18-29 years in good health and CMV-seronegative.

The chain links TRBV5-6 to TRBJ1-5; 7 bases are shared with TRBD1. Trimming at V came to 0 bases and at J to 3 bases, leaving 3 bases not matched to a gene. The CDR3 totals 15 residues. Germline V gene lookup returns CDR1 SGHDT and CDR2 YYEEEE. CDR3 amino acids: CASSLGTGLNQPQHF. The DNA of the CDR3 is TGTGCCAGCAGCTTGGGGACAGGTCTCAATCAGCCCCAGCATTTT. Full variable domain (missing parts from reference TRBV5-6 and TRBJ1-5): DAGVTQSPTHLIKTRGQQVTLRCSPKSGHDTVSWYQQALGQGPQFIFQYYEEEERQRGNFPDRFSGHQFPNYSSELNVNALLLGDSALYLCASSLGTGLNQPQHFGDGTRLSIL.

This chain uses TRBV27 with TRBJ2-3; no clear D gene. The CDR3 contains 14 residues. The V gene's germline CDR1 is MNHEY and CDR2 SMNVEV (reference sequence). V was cut by 8 bases and J by 3 bases, with 15 bases left in between. CDR3: CASASWLATDTQYF. Written as DNA, the CDR3 is TGTGCCAGCGCCTCTTGGTTGGCAACAGATACGCAGTATTTT.

The V gene is TRBV12-2, the J gene TRBJ2-1; TRBD2, the table's D call, was not compared with the DNA. TRBV12-2 is noted as a pseudogene. This CDR3 spans 17 amino acids. The CDR3 protein is CASRLVKLAGRYNEQFF. CDR3 DNA: TGTGCAAGTCGCTTAGTCAAACTAGCGGGGAGGTACAATGAGCAGTTCTTC.

This chain links TRBV7-2 with TRBJ2-2; 9 nucleotides line up with TRBD1. Unmatched junction bases numbered 4, after V lost 5 bases and J lost 6 bases. This CDR3 comprises 14 residues. The germline gives CDR1 SGHTA, CDR2 FQGNSA. The DNA of the CDR3 is TGTGCCAGCAGCCCGACAGGGGGGTCCGGGGAGCTGTTTTTT. This encodes CASSPTGGSGELFF. The entire variable domain, with the rest obtained from reference TRBV7-2 and TRBJ2-2, is as follows: GAGVSQSPSNKVTEKGKDVELRCDPISGHTALYWYRQSLGQGLEFLIYFQGNSAPDKSGLPSDRFSAERTGGSVSTLTIQRTQQEDSAVYLCASSPTGGSGELFFGEGSRLTVL.

This chain uses TRBV7-3 with TRBJ2-3; D perhaps matches TRBD2 (7 bases). Trimming removed 1 base at V and 4 bases at J, with 21 bases between. Germline V lookup: CDR1 SGHTA, CDR2 FQGTGA. This CDR3 has 18 residues. CDR3 sequence: CASSLKGLRGGGADTQYF. CDR3 nucleotide sequence: TGTGCCAGCAGCTTAAAGGGCCTAAGGGGGGGCGGGGCAGATACGCAGTATTTT.

The J gene is TRBJ2-1, the V gene TRBV6-5; 7 bases are shared with TRBD2. Germline values: CDR1 MNHEY, CDR2 SVGAGI. The CDR3 has 13 amino acids. V lost 7 bases, J lost 7 bases, and 7 bases stayed unmatched. CDR3 in amino acids: CASIQLGGNEQFF. CDR3 nucleotide sequence: TGTGCCAGCATTCAACTGGGAGGGAATGAGCAGTTCTTC.

This clone is a singleton in its sample. This chain connects TRBV19 to TRBJ1-2; 9 nucleotides match TRBD1. CDR3 length: 14 residues. Germline trimming cut 3 bases from V and 8 bases from J; bases unmatched to any gene: 7. Germline V gene lookup returns CDR1 LNHDA and CDR2 SQIVND (reference sequence). The CDR3 sequence is CASSIGGTGIGYTF. For the CDR3, the DNA is TGTGCCAGTAGTATCGGAGGGACAGGGATCGGCTACACCTTC.

The chain combines TRBV19 with TRBJ1-5, with a weak D call TRBD1 (5 bases). The V gene's germline CDR1 is LNHDA and CDR2 SQIVND (reference sequence). V was trimmed by 3 bases and J by 0 bases, leaving 12 bases between them. The CDR3 covers 16 residues. In DNA form, the CDR3 reads TGTGCCAGTAGTATCGTAGGACACTATAGCAATCAGCCCCAGCATTTT. Translating gives CASSIVGHYSNQPQHF.

This rearrangement joins TRBV7-2 to TRBJ1-3, with no clear D. This CDR3 has 14 residues. CDR1 SGHTA and CDR2 FQGNSA come from the germline V gene. V was trimmed by 1 base and J by 2 bases, leaving 6 bases between them. In DNA, the CDR3 is TGTGCCAGCAGCTTAGATCCGGCTGGAAACACCATATATTTT. This encodes CASSLDPAGNTIYF.

The table lists this clone with a few counts. This chain connects TRBV5-1 to TRBJ2-1, with 7 bases fitting TRBD2. Trimming took 5 bases from V and 5 from J; bases not matched to a gene: 10. This CDR3 has 15 amino acids. CDR1 is SGHRS and CDR2 is YFSETQ in the germline V gene. The CDR3 DNA follows: TGCGCCAGCAGTCTCCTGGCGGGGGACGACAATGAGCAGTTCTTC. Its translation is CASSLLAGDDNEQFF.

The chain has TRBV19 and TRBJ1-1; the match to TRBD1 covers 8 bases. There are 14 residues in the CDR3. Losses at the gene ends were 6 bases for V and 3 bases for J; bases not matched to a gene: 6. The germline gives CDR1 LNHDA, CDR2 SQIVND (reference sequence). The CDR3 region has the DNA TGTGCCAGTAGGCGGACAGGGCGGGACACTGAAGCTTTCTTT. Translating gives CASRRTGRDTEAFF.

The chain is built from TRBV2 and TRBJ1-5; D is possibly TRBD1 (6 bases). Per germline, CDR1 SNHLY and CDR2 FYNNEI. The CDR3 spans 12 residues. Deletions cut 9 bases from V and 7 bases from J, with 13 bases between. CDR3 loop: CASTTGQQPQHF. CDR3 bases: TGTGCCAGTACGACAGGCCAACAGCCCCAGCATTTT.

The rearrangement links TRBV4-2 to TRBJ2-6; TRBD2 matches at 9 bases. This CDR3 is built from 19 residues. V trimming: 1 base; J trimming: 2 bases; junction bases outside the gene matches: 9. Germline CDR1 and CDR2: LGHNA and YNFKEQ. CDR3 coding DNA: TGTGCCAGCAGCCAAGGTGCGGGACTAGCTTCCCCTGGGGCCAACGTCCTGACTTTC. This sequence encodes CASSQGAGLASPGANVLTF.

This clone was counted once. The gene calls are TRBV11-2 and TRBJ2-5, with TRBD2 matching 9 bases. The CDR3 totals 18 residues. Germline V gene data show CDR1 as SGHAT and CDR2 as FQNNGV. V trimming: 3 bases; J trimming: 7 bases; junction bases outside the gene matches: 18. CDR3 in DNA: TGTGCCAGCAGCTTTAGAACAAGCGGGGGGTCTTTCATCGCGACCCAGTACTTC. This translates into CASSFRTSGGSFIATQYF. Full variable domain (rest looked up from reference TRBV11-2 and TRBJ2-5): EAGVAQSPRYKIIEKRQSVAFWCNPISGHATLYWYQQILGQGPKLLIQFQNNGVVDDSQLPKDRFSAERLKGVDSTLKIQPAKLEDSAVYLCASSFRTSGGSFIATQYFGPGTRLLVL.

This clone was recorded a few times. The chain links TRBV5-4 to TRBJ1-6; D uncertain. The V gene lost 4 bases and the J gene lost 7 bases, with 12 bases spanning the gap. The CDR3 consists of 14 residues. Germline CDR1 reads SGHNT; CDR2 reads YYREEE (reference sequence). The CDR3 DNA reads as TGTGCCAGCAGCGTGGCCTCGGGGAATTCACCCCTCCACTTT. Amino acid sequence: CASSVASGNSPLHF. Together with reference TRBV5-4 and TRBJ1-6, the CDR3 gives the full variable domain: ETGVTQSPTHLIKTRGQQVTLRCSSQSGHNTVSWYQQALGQGPQFIFQYYREEENGRGNFPPRFSGLQFPNYSSELNVNALELDDSALYLCASSVASGNSPLHFGNGTRLTVT.

This sequence joins TRBV7-3 and TRBJ2-7; 8 bases map to TRBD1. The V gene's germline CDR1 is SGHTA and CDR2 FQGTGA. CDR3 length: 13 amino acids. The V segment lost 2 bases and the J segment 5 bases; nucleotides outside the gene matches: 2. The CDR3: CASSLDRGNEQYF. Written as DNA, the CDR3 is TGTGCCAGCAGCTTAGACAGGGGCAACGAGCAGTACTTC.

This chain connects TRBV7-3 to TRBJ1-1; D not certain. Germline-derived CDR1 and CDR2 are SGHTA and FQGTGA. CDR3 size: 13 residues. Trimming stripped 8 bases from V and 1 base from J, with 11 bases between. The CDR3 spells CASLLRQNTEAFF. DNA of the CDR3: TGTGCCAGCCTGTTAAGACAGAACACTGAAGCTTTCTTT.

The V and J genes are TRBV7-9 and TRBJ1-2, with 8 bases fitting TRBD1. Germline lookup yields CDR1 SEHNR and CDR2 FQNEAQ (reference sequence). The CDR3 loop spans 14 amino acids. V gave up 5 bases and J gave up 2 bases; unmatched junction bases: 4. CDR3 sequence reads: CASSLRTGNYGYTF. CDR3 DNA: TGTGCCAGCAGCCTTCGGACAGGGAACTATGGCTACACCTTC.

The V call is TRBV5-6, the J call TRBJ1-3; D is uncertain. This CDR3 contains 17 residues. Trimming removed 0 bases at V and 3 bases at J, with 16 bases between. Per germline, CDR1 SGHDT and CDR2 YYEEEE. In nucleotides, the CDR3 is TGTGCCAGCAGCTTGGTACCCACTGATACCATTGGAAACACCATATATTTT. Its translation is CASSLVPTDTIGNTIYF. The full variable domain, with the rest looked up from reference TRBV5-6 and TRBJ1-3, is DAGVTQSPTHLIKTRGQQVTLRCSPKSGHDTVSWYQQALGQGPQFIFQYYEEEERQRGNFPDRFSGHQFPNYSSELNVNALLLGDSALYLCASSLVPTDTIGNTIYFGEGSWLTVV.

The rearrangement links TRBV5-1 to TRBJ2-5; 9 bases map to TRBD2. CDR3 length: 13 residues. V trimming: 8 bases; J trimming: 5 bases; junction bases outside the gene matches: 7. Germline assignment: CDR1 SGHRS and CDR2 YFSETQ. The CDR3 region has the DNA TGCGCCAGTGGAGCGGGGGGTCCCGAGACCCAGTACTTC. Its translation: CASGAGGPETQYF.

This rearrangement joins TRBV7-9 to TRBJ1-5, with D hard to call. Trimming shortened V by 1 base and J by 6 bases, and 7 bases separated the two germline ends. Germline-derived CDR1 and CDR2 are SEHNR and FQNEAQ (reference sequence). This CDR3 spans 13 amino acids. The CDR3 loop is CASSLDGFQPQHF. The DNA for the CDR3 is TGTGCCAGCAGCTTAGACGGGTTTCAGCCCCAGCATTTT.

This rearrangement joins TRBV19 to TRBJ2-3, with D perhaps matching TRBD2 (6 bases). This CDR3 has 14 residues. From germline, CDR1 is LNHDA and CDR2 SQIVND (reference sequence). V was clipped by 3 bases and J by 5 bases, with 12 bases between them. DNA of the CDR3: TGTGCCAGTAGTATGCGTCTAGCGATAGATACGCAGTATTTT. Translating gives CASSMRLAIDTQYF.

The chain is built from TRBV6-6 and TRBJ2-1, with no clear D. V lost 0 bases and J 3 bases, leaving 9 bases between the germline ends. Germline V gene sequence: CDR1 MNHNY, CDR2 SVGAGI (reference sequence). The CDR3 spans 15 residues. The CDR3 coding sequence is TGTGCCAGCAGTTACTCGAGACAAGTCTACAATGAGCAGTTCTTC. It specifies CASSYSRQVYNEQFF.

The chain joins TRBV23-1 to TRBJ2-2; 8 bases line up with TRBD1. TRBV23-1 is an open reading frame whose function is uncertain. The J segment lost 3 bases and the V segment lost 4 bases, leaving 4 bases of the junction unmatched. The CDR3 length is 15 residues. The CDR3 bases are TGCGCCAGCAGTCGGACAGGGTCTCACACCGGGGAGCTGTTTTTT. As protein: CASSRTGSHTGELFF.

The gene calls are TRBV7-2 and TRBJ1-1; D gene ambiguous. CDR3 length equals 14 residues. Germline loops: CDR1 SGHTA, CDR2 FQGNSA. V gave up 3 bases and J gave up 5 bases, with 13 bases separating them. This CDR3 reads CASSFKALVTEAFF. DNA for the CDR3: TGTGCCAGCAGCTTTAAAGCGTTAGTGACTGAAGCTTTCTTT.